This TCR beta chain was found in a study of T cells in Graves' hyperthyroidism and ophthalmopathy. About the research overall: The initial diagnosis was the point when peripheral blood was collected, ahead of any treatment.

What was amplified from RNA transcripts were TCR beta CDR3 regions. Primed by the HTBI set, a first-round RT-PCR was run on the TCR CDR3. TCRdb processed the multiplex PCR reads anew with MiXCR; each CDR3 protein has one entry. This table has around 580,000 distinct CDR3 sequences, 16% appearing once. General observations from the study: In blood, most of the thyroid clonotypes expanded above 0.001 were also present.

Comment on this clonotype: Antigen unknown. Given a much more abundant clone one base away, this may be a read error.

Graves' hyperthyroidism was deemed stable absent ophthalmopathy progression within 18 months. The J segment lost 6 bases and the V segment lost 4 bases, leaving 16 bases of the junction unmatched. CDR3 length: 18 amino acids. Germline V gene data show CDR1 as MDHEN and CDR2 as SYDVKM. Specimen: blood. The chain has TRBV28 and TRBJ1-1; 11 bases match TRBD1. This TCR was sampled from a young woman with Graves' hyperthyroidism. The CDR3 DNA sequence: TGTGCCAGCAGTTACCCCTTAGGACAGGGGGCGCGGAGCGCTGAAGCTTTCTTT. Residues: CASSYPLGQGARSAEAFF.